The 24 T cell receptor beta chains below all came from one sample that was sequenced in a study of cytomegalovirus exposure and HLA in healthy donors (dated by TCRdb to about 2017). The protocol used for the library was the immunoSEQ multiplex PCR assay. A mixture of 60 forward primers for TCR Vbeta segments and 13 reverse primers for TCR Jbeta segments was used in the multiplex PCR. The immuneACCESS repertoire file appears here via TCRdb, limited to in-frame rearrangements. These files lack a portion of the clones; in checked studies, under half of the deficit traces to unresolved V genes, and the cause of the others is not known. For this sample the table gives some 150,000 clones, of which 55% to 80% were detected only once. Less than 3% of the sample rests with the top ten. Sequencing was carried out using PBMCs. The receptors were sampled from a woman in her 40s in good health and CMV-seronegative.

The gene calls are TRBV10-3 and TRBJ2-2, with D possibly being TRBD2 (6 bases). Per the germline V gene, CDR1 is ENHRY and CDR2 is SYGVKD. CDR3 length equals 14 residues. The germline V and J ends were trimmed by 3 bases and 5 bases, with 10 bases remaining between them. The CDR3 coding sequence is TGTGCCATCAGTGATCCCCGGGAGACCGGGGAGCTGTTTTTT. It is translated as CAISDPRETGELFF.

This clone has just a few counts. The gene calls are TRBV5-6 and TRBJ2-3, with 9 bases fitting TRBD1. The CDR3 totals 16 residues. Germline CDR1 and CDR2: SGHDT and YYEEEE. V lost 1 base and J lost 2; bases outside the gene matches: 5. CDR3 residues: CASSLWGQGYTDTQYF. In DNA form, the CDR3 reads TGTGCCAGCAGCTTGTGGGGACAGGGATACACAGATACGCAGTATTTT.

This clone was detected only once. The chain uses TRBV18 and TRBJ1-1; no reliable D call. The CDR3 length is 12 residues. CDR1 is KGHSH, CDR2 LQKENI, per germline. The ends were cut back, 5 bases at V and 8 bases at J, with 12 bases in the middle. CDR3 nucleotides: TGTGCCAGCTCATCCCAGAGGGAGGAAGCTTTCTTT. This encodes CASSSQREEAFF.

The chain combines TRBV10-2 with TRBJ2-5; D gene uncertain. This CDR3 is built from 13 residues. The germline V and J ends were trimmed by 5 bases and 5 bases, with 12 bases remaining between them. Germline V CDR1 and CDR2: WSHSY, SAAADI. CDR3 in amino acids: CASSRIPRETQYF. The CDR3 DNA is TGCGCCAGCAGTCGGATTCCGCGGGAGACCCAGTACTTC.

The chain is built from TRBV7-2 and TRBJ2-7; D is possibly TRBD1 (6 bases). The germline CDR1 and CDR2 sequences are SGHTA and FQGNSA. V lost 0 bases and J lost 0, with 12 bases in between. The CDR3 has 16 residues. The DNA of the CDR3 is TGTGCCAGCAGCTTAGCTCCCACAGGGATCTCCTACGAGCAGTACTTC. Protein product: CASSLAPTGISYEQYF.

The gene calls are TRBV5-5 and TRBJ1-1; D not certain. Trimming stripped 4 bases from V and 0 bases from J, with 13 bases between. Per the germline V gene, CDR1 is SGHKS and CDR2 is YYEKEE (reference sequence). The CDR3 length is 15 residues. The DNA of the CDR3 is TGTGCCAGCAGCAGTCCGGAGCAGATGAACACTGAAGCTTTCTTT. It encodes CASSSPEQMNTEAFF. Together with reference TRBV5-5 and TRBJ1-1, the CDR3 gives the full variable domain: DAGVTQSPTHLIKTRGQQVTLRCSPISGHKSVSWYQQVLGQGPQFIFQYYEKEERGRGNFPDRFSARQFPNYSSELNVNALLLGDSALYLCASSSPEQMNTEAFFGQGTRLTVV.

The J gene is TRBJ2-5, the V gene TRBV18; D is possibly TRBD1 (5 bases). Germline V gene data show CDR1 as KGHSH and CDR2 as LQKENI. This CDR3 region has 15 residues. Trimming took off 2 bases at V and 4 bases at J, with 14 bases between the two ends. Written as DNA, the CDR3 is TGTGCCAGCTCACCAGTGCAGGGTAGTGGAGAGACCCAGTACTTC. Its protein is CASSPVQGSGETQYF.

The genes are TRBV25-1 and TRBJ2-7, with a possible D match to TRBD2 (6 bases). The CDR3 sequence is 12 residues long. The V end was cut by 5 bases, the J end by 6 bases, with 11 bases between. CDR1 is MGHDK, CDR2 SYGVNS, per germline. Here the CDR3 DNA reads TGTGCCAGCAGTTTGTTCGGGGGCGAGCAGTACTTC. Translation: CASSLFGGEQYF.

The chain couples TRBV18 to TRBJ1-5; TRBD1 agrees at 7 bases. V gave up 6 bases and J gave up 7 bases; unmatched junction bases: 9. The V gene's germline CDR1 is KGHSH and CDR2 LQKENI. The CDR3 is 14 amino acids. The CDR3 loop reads CASSQNRGGQPQHF. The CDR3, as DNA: TGTGCCAGCTCCCAAAACAGGGGTGGGCAGCCCCAGCATTTT. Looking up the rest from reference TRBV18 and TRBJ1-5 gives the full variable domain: NAGVMQNPRHLVRRRGQEARLRCSPMKGHSHVYWYRQLPEEGLKFMVYLQKENIIDESGMPKERFSAEFPKEGPSILRIQQVVRGDSAAYFCASSQNRGGQPQHFGDGTRLSIL.

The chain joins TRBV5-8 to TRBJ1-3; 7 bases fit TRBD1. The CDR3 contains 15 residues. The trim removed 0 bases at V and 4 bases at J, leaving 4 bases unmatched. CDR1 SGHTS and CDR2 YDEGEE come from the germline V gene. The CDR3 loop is CASSLGDSRGNTIYF. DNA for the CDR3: TGTGCCAGCAGCTTGGGGGACAGCAGAGGAAACACCATATATTTT.

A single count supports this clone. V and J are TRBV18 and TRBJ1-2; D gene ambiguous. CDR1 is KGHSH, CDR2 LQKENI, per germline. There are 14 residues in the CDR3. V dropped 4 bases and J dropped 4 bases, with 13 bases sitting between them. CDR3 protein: CASSQEAGFYGYTF. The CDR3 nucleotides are TGTGCCAGCTCACAGGAGGCAGGTTTCTATGGCTACACCTTC.

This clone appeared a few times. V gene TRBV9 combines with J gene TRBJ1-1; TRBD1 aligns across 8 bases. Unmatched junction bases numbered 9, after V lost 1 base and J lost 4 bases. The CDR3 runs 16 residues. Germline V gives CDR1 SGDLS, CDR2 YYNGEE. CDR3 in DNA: TGTGCCAGCAGCGTACCCGACAGGGGCTGGAGCACTGAAGCTTTCTTT. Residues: CASSVPDRGWSTEAFF. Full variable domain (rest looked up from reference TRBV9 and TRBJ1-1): DSGVTQTPKHLITATGQRVTLRCSPRSGDLSVYWYQQSLDQGLQFLIQYYNGEERAKGNILERFSAQQFPDLHSELNLSSLELGDSALYFCASSVPDRGWSTEAFFGQGTRLTVV.

CDR3 nucleotides: TGTGCCAGCAGTTACTATTACACAGATACGCAGTATTTT. Amino acid sequence: CASSYYYTDTQYF. The rearrangement joins TRBV6-5 to TRBJ2-3; no reliable D call. The V end was cut by 1 base, the J end by 2 bases, with 4 bases between. Germline CDR1 MNHEY, CDR2 SVGAGI. This CDR3 has 13 residues.

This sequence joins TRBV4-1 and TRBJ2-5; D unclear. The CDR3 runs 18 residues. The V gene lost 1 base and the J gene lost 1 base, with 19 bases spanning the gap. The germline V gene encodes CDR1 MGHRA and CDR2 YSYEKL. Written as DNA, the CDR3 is TGCGCCAGCAGCCAAGGTCTCCTCCGGCGGTCCAGCCAAGAGACCCAGTACTTC. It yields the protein CASSQGLLRRSSQETQYF.

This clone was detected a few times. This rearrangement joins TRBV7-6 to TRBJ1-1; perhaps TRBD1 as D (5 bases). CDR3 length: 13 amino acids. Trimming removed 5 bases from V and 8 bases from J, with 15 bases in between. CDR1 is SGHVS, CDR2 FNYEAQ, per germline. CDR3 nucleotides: TGTGCCAGCAGCCCTGGTAGGAGACAGGAAGCTTTCTTT. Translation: CASSPGRRQEAFF. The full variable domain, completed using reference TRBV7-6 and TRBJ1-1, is GAGVSQSPRYKVTKRGQDVALRCDPISGHVSLYWYRQALGQGPEFLTYFNYEAQQDKSGLPNDRFSAERPEGSISTLTIQRTEQRDSAMYRCASSPGRRQEAFFGQGTRLTVV.

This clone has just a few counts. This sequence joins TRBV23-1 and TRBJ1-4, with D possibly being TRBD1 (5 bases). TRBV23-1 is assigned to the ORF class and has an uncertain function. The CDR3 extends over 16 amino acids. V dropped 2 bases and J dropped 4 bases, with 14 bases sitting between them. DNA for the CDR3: TGCGCCAGCAGTCAACCCCCAGGGCGACTTAATGAAAAACTGTTTTTT. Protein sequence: CASSQPPGRLNEKLFF.

The CDR3 DNA reads TGCAGCGTGAAGGGGGCTTTGAACACTGAAGCTTTCTTT. As protein: CSVKGALNTEAFF. The chain links TRBV29-1 to TRBJ1-1; 7 bases agree with TRBD1. The CDR3 sequence is 13 residues long. CDR1 and CDR2 from the germline V gene are SQVTM and ANQGSEA. Trimming cost V 6 bases and J 0 bases; bases outside gene matches: 4.

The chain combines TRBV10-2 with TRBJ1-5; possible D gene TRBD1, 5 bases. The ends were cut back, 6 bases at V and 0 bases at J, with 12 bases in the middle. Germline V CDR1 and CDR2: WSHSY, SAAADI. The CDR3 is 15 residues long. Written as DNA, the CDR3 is TGCGCCAGCAGCCCCGACGGACATAGCAATCAGCCCCAGCATTTT. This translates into CASSPDGHSNQPQHF.

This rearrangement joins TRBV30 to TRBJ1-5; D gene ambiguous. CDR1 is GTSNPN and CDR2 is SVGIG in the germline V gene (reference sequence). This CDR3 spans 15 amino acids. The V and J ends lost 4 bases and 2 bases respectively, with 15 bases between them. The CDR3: CAWTLQTSGNQPQHF. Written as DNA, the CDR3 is TGTGCCTGGACCTTGCAGACGAGCGGCAATCAGCCCCAGCATTTT.

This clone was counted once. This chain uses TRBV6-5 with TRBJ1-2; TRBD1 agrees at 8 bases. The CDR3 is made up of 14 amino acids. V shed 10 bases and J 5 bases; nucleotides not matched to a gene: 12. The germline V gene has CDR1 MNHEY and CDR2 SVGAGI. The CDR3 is CAIGDRPNSYGYTF. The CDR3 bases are TGTGCCATCGGGGACAGGCCCAACTCTTATGGCTACACCTTC.

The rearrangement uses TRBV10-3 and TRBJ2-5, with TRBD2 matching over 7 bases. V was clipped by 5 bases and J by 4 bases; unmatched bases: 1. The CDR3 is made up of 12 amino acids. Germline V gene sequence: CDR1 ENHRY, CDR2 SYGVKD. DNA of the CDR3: TGTGCCATCAGTTGGGAGGGAGAGACCCAGTACTTC. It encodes CAISWEGETQYF.

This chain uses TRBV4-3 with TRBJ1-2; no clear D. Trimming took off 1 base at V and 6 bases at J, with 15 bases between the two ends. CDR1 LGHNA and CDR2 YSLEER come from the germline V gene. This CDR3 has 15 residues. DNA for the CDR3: TGCGCCAGCAGCCAAGCTGGAGGAGGATGGGATGGCTACACCTTC. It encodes CASSQAGGGWDGYTF.

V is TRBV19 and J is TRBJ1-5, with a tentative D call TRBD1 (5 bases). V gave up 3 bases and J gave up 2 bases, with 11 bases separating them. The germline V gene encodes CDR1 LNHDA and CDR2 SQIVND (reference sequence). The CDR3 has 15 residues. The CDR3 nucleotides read TGTGCCAGTAGTATGGAGGGGATTCGCAATCAGCCCCAGCATTTT. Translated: CASSMEGIRNQPQHF. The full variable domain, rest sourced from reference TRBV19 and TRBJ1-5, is DGGITQSPKYLFRKEGQNVTLSCEQNLNHDAMYWYRQDPGQGLRLIYYSQIVNDFQKGDIAEGYSVSREKKESFPLTVTSAQKNPTAFYLCASSMEGIRNQPQHFGDGTRLSIL.

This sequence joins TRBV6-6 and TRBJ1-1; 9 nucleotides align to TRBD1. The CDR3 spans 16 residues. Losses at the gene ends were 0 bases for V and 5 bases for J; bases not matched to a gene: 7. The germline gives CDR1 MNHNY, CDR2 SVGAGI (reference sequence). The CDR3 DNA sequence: TGTGCCAGCAGTTACTCTCCGACAGGGACAGGGACTGAAGCTTTCTTT. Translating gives CASSYSPTGTGTEAFF.